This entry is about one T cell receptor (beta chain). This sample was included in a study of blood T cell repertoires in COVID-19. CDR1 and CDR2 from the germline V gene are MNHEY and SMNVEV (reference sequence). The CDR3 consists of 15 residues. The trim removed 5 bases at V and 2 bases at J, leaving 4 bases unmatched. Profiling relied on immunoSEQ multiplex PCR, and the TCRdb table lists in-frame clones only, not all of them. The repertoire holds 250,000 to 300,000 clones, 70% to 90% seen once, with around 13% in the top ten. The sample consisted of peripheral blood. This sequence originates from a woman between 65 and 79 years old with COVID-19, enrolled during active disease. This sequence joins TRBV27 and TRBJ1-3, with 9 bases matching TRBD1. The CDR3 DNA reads TGTGCCAGCAGTACAAACAGGGGGCCTGGAAACACCATATATTTT. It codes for CASSTNRGPGNTIYF.